This TCR beta chain was documented in a study of spatial heterogeneity in lung cancer. Study as a whole: PBMC samples from follow-up, where available, were sequenced a median of roughly two years after resection.

Individual TCR cDNA molecules each bore their own unique molecular identifier. TCRdb recomputed calls from the 5' RACE reads with MiXCR, one row per CDR3 protein. Among about 120,000 distinct CDR3 sequences listed, 9.5% to 15% were seen once. Germline V lookup: CDR1 SQVTM, CDR2 ANQGSEA. The CDR3 is 15 amino acids. Trimming left V 0 bases short and J 2 bases short, with 11 bases between. Documented time point: blood at routine non-recurrence follow-up after resection. Unsorted whole RNA from tumor, nontumor lung or frozen PBMC underwent sequencing. V gene TRBV29-1 combines with J gene TRBJ2-1; D perhaps matches TRBD1 (5 bases). Sample: PBMCs, taken at follow-up. The sequence was obtained from a male donor with early-stage non-small cell lung cancer. The CDR3 nucleotides are TGCAGCGTTGAAGATCTGGCAGGGACCTACAATGAGCAGTTCTTC. Its translation is CSVEDLAGTYNEQFF.